This TCR beta chain derives from a study of T cell responses to AZD1222 COVID-19 vaccine. Looking at the study overall: Pooling covered second doses at about 4 or about 12 weeks. Study-level results: Only 6 or 7 AZD1222 recipients tested seropositive at baseline. Reportedly, close to half of spike-specific TCRs are directed against unmutated variant regions.

About this clone: The antigen remains unidentified.

Clones were read by immunoSEQ multiplex PCR, and TCRdb kept only the in-frame ones, dropping some. Among 80,000 or so clones listed, nearly 90% were seen once. The CDR3 totals 15 residues. From germline, CDR1 is SGHKS and CDR2 YYEKEE (reference sequence). Unmatched junction bases numbered 3, after V lost 0 bases and J lost 4 bases. The source material was peripheral blood, sampled on day 0 of AZD1222 vaccination. This TCR was sampled from an adult in good health. The V gene is TRBV5-5, the J gene TRBJ2-4; TRBD1 matches 8 bases. CDR3: CASSLGWTGKNIQYF. CDR3 DNA sequence: TGTGCCAGCAGCTTGGGGTGGACAGGGAAAAACATTCAGTACTTC.